The rows below give T cell receptor beta chains drawn from one sample of a study of monozygotic twins with inflammatory bowel disease. Each CDR3 protein gets one entry in TCRdb, which reprocessed the 5' RACE reads and gives no DNA. Its clone listing holds about 450,000 distinct CDR3 sequences. Input material: blood. These receptors came from a human donor with ulcerative colitis or Crohn's disease, or a healthy co-twin of an affected twin (not recorded which). Each CDR3 is given with its conserved first and last residue. The order of the fields is J gene, V gene, CDR3 protein.

>TRBJ2-2|TRBV19
CASSISLTSGGPPSTGELFF
>TRBJ2-3|TRBV23-1
CASSQSRQRTDTQYF
>TRBJ2-7|TRBV5-4
CASSLYAVSYEQYF
>TRBJ2-5|TRBV6-1
CASSPWGLADQETQYF
>TRBJ1-4|TRBV5-1
CASSFYMGGEKLFF
>TRBJ1-2|TRBV10-2
CASSEQGNGYTF
>TRBJ1-2|TRBV29-1
CSVDGQAIAGYTF
>TRBJ1-5|TRBV7-2
CASSPSPTRGDQPQHF
>TRBJ1-1|TRBV18
CASSPRAGANTEAFF
>TRBJ2-7|TRBV4-1
CASSQLPGLARDEQYF
>TRBJ2-3|TRBV20-1
CSARDSGGPSDTQYF
>TRBJ1-2|TRBV27
CASSFGGQGGGYTF
>TRBJ1-6|TRBV27
CASSWDRGNSPLHF
>TRBJ2-5|TRBV5-4
CASSSSQPGGETQYF
>TRBJ1-1|TRBV19
CASSIKAGGFTEAFF
>TRBJ2-3|TRBV5-1
CASSFLGQEDTQYF
>TRBJ2-7|TRBV3-1
CASSQTGSLYEQYF
>TRBJ2-7|TRBV27
CASSPREPTYEQYF
>TRBJ1-1|TRBV18
CASSPLEIGASTEAFF
>TRBJ2-3|TRBV7-2
CASSLVLAGVSTQYF
>TRBJ2-7|TRBV19
CASRGTADSYEQYF
>TRBJ2-3|TRBV11-2
CASSLASLRSTDTQYF
>TRBJ2-1|TRBV7-3
CASSPSARDYNEQFF
>TRBJ2-3|TRBV7-2
CASRFSSSTDTQYF
>TRBJ2-1|TRBV6-6
CASSYTDRDSEQFF
>TRBJ1-1|TRBV6-2/TRBV6-3
CASSDGRDRVRSEAFF
>TRBJ2-7|TRBV4-2
CASSQESDYEQYF
>TRBJ2-7|TRBV6-2/TRBV6-3
CASRRGQGNYEQYF
>TRBJ1-1|TRBV25-1
CASSEVNTEAFF
>TRBJ1-5|TRBV27
CASSTIIAGTGYDQPQHF
>TRBJ2-7|TRBV12-3/TRBV12-4
CASSRLGPEQYF
>TRBJ2-7|TRBV5-6
CASSRRIAESSYEQYF
>TRBJ1-1|TRBV3-1
CASSQVLGAVGTEAFF
>TRBJ2-5|TRBV11-2
CASSLLSGGGGETQYF
>TRBJ2-1|TRBV20-1
CSATQGSGSGNEQFF
>TRBJ2-1|TRBV7-8
CASSSGRLPYNEQFF
>TRBJ2-1|TRBV27
CASSVAGGGYNEQFF
>TRBJ2-2|TRBV5-1
CASSLGQGVGTGELFF
>TRBJ1-4|TRBV5-1
CASSLDGAGGTNEKLFF
>TRBJ2-3|TRBV3-1
CASSQGNGGTDTQYF